Detailed here is one T cell receptor (beta chain). Its cognate antigen has yet to be identified. Nothing much larger sits one base from this clone, and base qualities are not available. These data originate in a study of blood T cell repertoires in COVID-19 (TCRdb year 2020). Describing the broader study: Samples covering the acute and convalescent phases of COVID-19 were provided by collaborators in the United States, Italy and Spain. The material from the prospective study consisted of cDNA or gDNA derived from T cells, B-cell-depleted T cells, or PBMCs. Deeply sampled blood TCRbeta repertoires from subjects exposed to, actively infected with, or recovered from COVID-19 were included in the dataset. A freely available public database, intended as a resource for researchers studying the immune response to SARS-CoV-2, is where the repertoires were released. Samples came from the ongoing ImmuneRACE study (first 160 participants) plus 1,254 subjects from 6 global collaborators. The sample metadata nearly always contained a de-identified subject ID, COVID-19 status, age in years and sex. Where available, HLA class I and class II types were obtained from metadata supplied by the sample provider rather than from assay-based typing. General findings and caveats noted by the study authors: The amount of clinical and demographic metadata varied by source and participant and was provided uncurated.

TCRbeta CDR3 regions were amplified from genomic DNA using the immunoSEQ Assay, a bias-controlled multiplex PCR. Processing in the source paper ran as follows. Nucleated cell counts per sample were estimated from amplification of reference gene primers within the assay. To quantify the absolute abundance of each unique TCRbeta CDR3 rearrangement, sequence reads were collapsed and filtered. For each sample, productive Simpson clonality was calculated as the square root of Simpson's diversity index across productive rearrangements. Not all clones reach the TCRdb copy of this immuneACCESS table, which keeps in-frame sequences only. Checked studies attribute under half of the gap to unresolved V genes and leave the rest unexplained. The V and J calls and clone size were taken over from that table, and D and trimming were inferred from the DNA. A total of under 200,000 clones appear in this sample, about four fifths of them only once. The ten largest make up 13% of the sample.

V trim: 1 base; J trim: 5 bases; unmatched bases: 6. Taken from the germline V gene, the CDR1 and CDR2 loops are SGHRS and YFSETQ. The CDR3 has 15 amino acids, counting the end cysteine and phenylalanine. Here the CDR3 DNA is all that survives: 45 bases in frame from base 1. Another Seattle source contributed samples from volunteer blood donors who had recovered from COVID-19. The collaborating institutions used their own protocols to collect whole blood in K2EDTA tubes. For TCRbeta analysis, collaborators shipped samples as frozen whole blood, isolated PBMCs, or DNA extracted from either of those sample types.

The rearranged segments are TRBV5-1 and TRBJ2-1; the central 7 bases match TRBD2. This sequence was found in a man between 65 and 85 years old who had recovered from COVID-19. Sequencing used peripheral blood. CDR3 sequence: CASSLSPGGNNEQFF. The sequence in DNA is TGCGCCAGCAGCTTGAGCCCGGGGGGAAACAATGAGCAGTTCTTC.